This T cell receptor beta chain was observed in a study of a mutant IDH1 vaccine in newly diagnosed glioma. In the study overall: Patients received eight vaccinations in weeks 1, 3, 5, 7, 11, 15, 19, 23. Once 4-6 weeks had passed after radiotherapy alone, vaccination started, or it started with temozolomide cycles.

Time point in this sample: week 11, during vaccination. A 20-mer mutant IDH1 peptide at 300 ug was injected subcutaneously with topical imiquimod. Each donor presented with a new WHO grade 3 or 4 astrocytoma that tested IDH1-mutant and showed ATRX loss. CDR3 length: 14 residues. V lost 1 base, J lost 6 bases, and 13 bases lay in between. Germline loops: CDR1 SGHRS, CDR2 YFSETQ. Sequencing was performed with immunoSEQ multiplex PCR; in TCRdb, only in-frame clones are kept and a portion is missing. Among tens of thousands of clones listed, roughly 89% were seen once. Findings of the study overall: Overall, about 93% of patients had vaccine-induced immune responses.

Regarding this clone: What it binds is unknown.

The sample here was PBMCs, taken from a glioma patient whose treatment included an IDH1 peptide vaccine. This sequence originates from a woman aged 40 to 50 with glioma. The chain couples TRBV5-1 to TRBJ1-1; D gene unclear. CDR3 sequence: CASSLLTDRAEAFF. The CDR3 DNA reads as TGCGCCAGCAGCTTGCTTACGGATCGGGCTGAAGCTTTCTTT.